The clone carrying this T cell receptor (beta chain) was counted at least ten times. This record comes from a study of blood T cells in healthy people across ages. About the research overall: Template-switching capture recovered about one barcoded beta molecule per two T cells.

A second PCR, run for roughly 7 to 11 cycles, used a sample-barcoded 5' primer plus a J-beta primer mix. Carrying 12 random nucleotides, a template-switch adaptor labeled each individual cDNA molecule. TCRdb itself ran the 5' RACE reads through MiXCR, one entry per CDR3 protein. Of roughly 1,500,000 distinct CDR3 sequences listed, 30% to 35% are singletons. The CDR3 has 14 residues. CDR1 is DFQATT, CDR2 SNEGSKA, per germline (reference sequence). The sample was blood. This sequence was found in a woman aged 30 to 39 in good health. J is TRBJ2-5 and V is TRBV20-1, with 8 bases lining up with TRBD1. The end of the DNA aligns better with TRBJ2-7, so the J call may be wrong. The CDR3 sequence: CSAPPPGGKYEQYF. The CDR3 coding sequence is TGCAGTGCGCCCCCGCCAGGGGGCAAGTACGAGCAGTACTTC.